The sequence of this TCR beta chain was determined in a study of T cells in Graves' hyperthyroidism and ophthalmopathy. This clonotype was seen at least ten times. RNA transcripts provided the source from which TCR beta CDR3 regions were amplified. When the TCR CDR3 underwent first-round RT-PCR, the HTBI primer set was used. TCRdb re-analysed the multiplex PCR reads in MiXCR, keeping a single row per CDR3 protein. The sample carries 490,000 or so distinct CDR3 sequences, 15% to 20% recorded once. Germline V gives CDR1 MDHEN, CDR2 SYDVKM. With 5 bases removed from V and 7 bases from J, the gap between germline ends came to 21 bases. This CDR3 region has 16 residues.

The chain links TRBV28 to TRBJ2-1, with TRBD1 as a possible D gene (6 bases). Sequences were obtained from blood. The receptor was derived from a woman aged 25 to 39 with Graves' ophthalmopathy. As DNA, the CDR3 is TGTGCCAGCAGTGTCTTGACTGGGGGCGTCGTAAATGAGCAGTTCTTC. Encoded protein: CASSVLTGGVVNEQFF.